These 11 T cell receptor beta chains were sequenced from one sample in a study of cytomegalovirus exposure and HLA in healthy donors. Clones were sequenced by immunoSEQ multiplex PCR, and TCRdb holds only the in-frame ones, with some missing. The data show about 160,000 clones, around four fifths seen once. The sequenced sample consisted of PBMCs. These receptors came from a man aged 30-40 years in good health and CMV-seropositive.

This clone appeared a single time. The rearrangement uses TRBV2 and TRBJ1-2; 7 bases agree with TRBD1. The germline gives CDR1 SNHLY, CDR2 FYNNEI. V lost 7 bases to trimming and J lost 5 bases; unmatched junction nucleotides: 10. CDR3 length equals 14 residues. CDR3 nucleotides: TGTGCCAGCATCGGCCCAGGACAGGTGTATGGCTACACCTTC. It codes for CASIGPGQVYGYTF.

The chain employs TRBV4-3 and TRBJ1-4, with 8 bases lining up with TRBD1. This CDR3 spans 15 amino acids. Germline V gene data show CDR1 as LGHNA and CDR2 as YSLEER. The junction had 9 bases not matched to a gene; V was cut back by 4 bases and J by 8 bases. The CDR3 DNA reads TGCGCCAGCAGCCCCGTATTGACAGGGGAGGAAAAACTGTTTTTT. Amino acids: CASSPVLTGEEKLFF.

V gene TRBV7-2 combines with J gene TRBJ2-7; TRBD1 matches 8 bases. Germline CDR1 and CDR2: SGHTA and FQGNSA. This CDR3 contains 15 residues. V lost 4 bases, J lost 1 base, and 6 bases stayed unmatched. This chain's CDR3 is CASSWDRYTSYEQYF. The DNA for the CDR3 is TGTGCCAGCAGCTGGGACAGGTACACTTCCTACGAGCAGTACTTC.

The chain recombines TRBV28 with TRBJ1-2; D is undetermined. Between the trimmed V and J ends, which lost 6 bases and 6 bases, there was a span of 17 bases. Germline loops: CDR1 MDHEN, CDR2 SYDVKM. The CDR3 consists of 14 residues. CDR3 sequence (DNA): TGTGCCAGCAGCCTAGCCGGTAGGAGGGATGGCTACACCTTC. Its protein is CASSLAGRRDGYTF.

This clone was found once. The V and J genes are TRBV9 and TRBJ2-3, with TRBD2 identical over 8 bases. Per germline, CDR1 SGDLS and CDR2 YYNGEE. V shed 3 bases and J 5 bases; nucleotides not matched to a gene: 8. The CDR3 is 15 amino acids. CDR3 DNA sequence: TGTGCCAGCAGCGACAACGCGGGGGGAGAAGATACGCAGTATTTT. This codes for CASSDNAGGEDTQYF.

The rearrangement joins TRBV27 to TRBJ2-7; D is undetermined. Germline CDR1 MNHEY, CDR2 SMNVEV (reference sequence). This CDR3 is built from 14 residues. Trimming took 6 bases from V and 3 from J, leaving 15 bases between them. The chain's CDR3 is CASSTDGGRYEQYF. The CDR3 nucleotides read TGTGCCAGCAGCACCGACGGCGGTCGCTACGAGCAGTACTTC.

The V and J genes are TRBV29-1 and TRBJ2-1; 15 positions agree with TRBD2. The CDR3 extends over 18 amino acids. Germline CDR1 reads SQVTM; CDR2 reads ANQGSEA. J lost 6 bases, V lost 1 base, and 10 bases had no gene match. This CDR3 reads CSVEAGGLAGGLINEQFF. As DNA, the CDR3 is TGCAGCGTTGAAGCCGGGGGACTAGCGGGGGGCCTGATCAATGAGCAGTTCTTC.

This chain joins TRBV5-6 and TRBJ2-5, with D maybe TRBD2 (6 bases). CDR1 is SGHDT and CDR2 is YYEEEE in the germline V gene. The CDR3 loop spans 13 amino acids. Trimming pared 2 bases from V and 2 bases from J, leaving 7 bases between. CDR3 residues: CASSFGTQETQYF. In nucleotides, the CDR3 is TGTGCCAGCAGCTTTGGGACTCAAGAGACCCAGTACTTC.

The rearrangement links TRBV5-1 to TRBJ1-1, with 7 bases aligning to TRBD1. The V gene end was trimmed by 3 bases and the J gene end by 3 bases; junction bases not matched to a gene: 8. CDR1 and CDR2 (germline): SGHRS, YFSETQ. This CDR3 contains 15 residues. Written as DNA, the CDR3 is TGCGCCAGCAGCTCGCTACGACAGGGCGACACTGAAGCTTTCTTT. Its translation is CASSSLRQGDTEAFF.

The chain uses TRBV5-1 and TRBJ1-6; D not resolved. The V and J ends lost 6 bases and 5 bases respectively, with 12 bases between them. Per the germline V gene, CDR1 is SGHRS and CDR2 is YFSETQ. The CDR3 extends over 14 amino acids. The CDR3, as DNA: TGCGCCAGCACTTCGGGGTCCAATAATTCACCCCTCCACTTT. Encoded protein: CASTSGSNNSPLHF.

The rearrangement links TRBV4-3 to TRBJ2-7; weak D call: TRBD2 (6 bases). CDR1 is LGHNA, CDR2 YSLEER, per germline. The CDR3 is 15 amino acids. With 5 bases removed from V and 6 bases from J, the gap between germline ends came to 20 bases. The CDR3 here is CASSYEIGTYGEQYF. CDR3 sequence (DNA): TGCGCCAGCAGCTACGAGATAGGGACTTACGGCGAGCAGTACTTC.